This TCR beta chain was obtained from a study of cytotoxic CD8 clonotypes in ibrutinib-treated CLL. Study-wide context: Each sample contained, on average, 255,043 productive templates and 94,082 productive rearrangements.

The repertoire was sequenced with immunoSEQ multiplex PCR; TCRdb's copy has only in-frame clones and lacks some. The data contain 150,000 to 200,000 clones, about 88% of them singletons. The germline gives CDR1 MNHNS, CDR2 SASEGT. The CDR3 length is 14 residues. V was clipped by 7 bases and J by 1 base, with 14 bases between them. The chain employs TRBV6-1 and TRBJ2-7; the D is unclear. Sample: PBMCs, taken at disease progression, from a patient treated with ibrutinib. The sequence was obtained from a human donor with chronic lymphocytic leukemia. The CDR3 region is CASTPDGISYEQYF. CDR3 coding DNA: TGTGCCAGCACCCCGGACGGAATTTCCTACGAGCAGTACTTC.